Below are 10 T cell receptor beta chains sequenced from a single sample in a study of blood T cell repertoires in COVID-19. TCRdb's table, derived via immunoSEQ multiplex PCR, lists solely in-frame clones and lacks some. The sample records 410,000 or so clones, around 91% being singletons. The specimen was peripheral blood. These receptors came from a woman aged 40 to 49 with COVID-19, enrolled during active disease.

The chain has TRBV7-9 and TRBJ2-2, with 9 nucleotides matching TRBD2. Germline V gene sequence: CDR1 SEHNR, CDR2 FQNEAQ (reference sequence). The length of the CDR3 is 16 residues. V lost 2 bases and J lost 4; bases outside the gene matches: 5. DNA for the CDR3: TGTGCCAGCAGCTTACCGCGGCGGGAGGGCACCGGGGAGCTGTTTTTT. Translation: CASSLPRREGTGELFF.

The rearrangement uses TRBV18 and TRBJ1-4; 8 nucleotides align to TRBD1. Germline lookup yields CDR1 KGHSH and CDR2 LQKENI. The CDR3 is made up of 15 amino acids. V was clipped by 1 base and J by 7 bases; unmatched bases: 5. The CDR3 protein is CASSPLPGGSEKLFF. CDR3 sequence (DNA): TGTGCCAGCTCACCACTCCCAGGGGGCAGTGAAAAACTGTTTTTT.

The V and J genes are TRBV19 and TRBJ2-7; no clear D gene. In germline, CDR1 is LNHDA, CDR2 SQIVND (reference sequence). V was clipped by 3 bases and J by 2 bases, with 11 bases between them. This CDR3 is built from 14 residues. CDR3: CASSIRIPPYEQYF. CDR3 nucleotide sequence: TGTGCCAGTAGTATCAGGATACCCCCCTACGAGCAGTACTTC.

The CDR3 loop reads CASSLGPSGGDNEQFF. The CDR3 DNA reads as TGTGCCAGCAGCTTAGGTCCTAGCGGGGGGGACAATGAGCAGTTCTTC. This sequence joins TRBV7-2 and TRBJ2-1; 12 bases fit TRBD2. After removal of 1 base from V and 5 bases from J, the junction contained 3 bases not matched to a gene. Per germline, CDR1 SGHTA and CDR2 FQGNSA. This CDR3 region has 16 residues.

Only one count was recorded for this clone. This chain joins TRBV3-1 (or the pseudogene TRBV3-2) and TRBJ2-6; no reliable D call. Trimming stripped 4 bases from V and 2 bases from J, with 6 bases between. CDR1 LGHDT and CDR2 YNNKEL come from the germline V gene (reference sequence). The CDR3 contains 14 residues. The CDR3 protein is CASSPRPGANVLTF. For the CDR3, the DNA is TGTGCCAGCAGCCCGAGGCCTGGGGCCAACGTCCTGACTTTC.

As to this clone: In the same sample, other DNA sequences code for this CDR3. The chain is built from TRBV19 and TRBJ1-5; D gene ambiguous. CDR3 length: 14 amino acids. Germline CDR1 is LNHDA and CDR2 is SQIVND (reference sequence). The ends were cut back, 3 bases at V and 1 base at J, with 7 bases in the middle. CDR3: CASSITRSNQPQHF. In DNA, the CDR3 is TGTGCCAGTAGTATTACCAGGAGCAATCAGCCCCAGCATTTT.

The chain carries TRBV29-1 and TRBJ1-2; D remains unclear. V was cut by 8 bases and J by 8 bases, with 12 bases left in between. Germline CDR1 reads SQVTM; CDR2 reads ANQGSEA. The CDR3 is 10 residues long. The CDR3 protein is CSPRLEGYTF. The CDR3 DNA sequence: TGCAGCCCTCGATTGGAGGGCTACACCTTC.

CDR3 sequence reads: CASSYRGQTEAFF. The CDR3 nucleotides are TGTGCCAGCAGTTACAGGGGGCAGACTGAAGCTTTCTTT. The V gene is TRBV7-2, the J gene TRBJ1-1, with 9 bases fitting TRBD1. The germline CDR1 and CDR2 sequences are SGHTA and FQGNSA. After removal of 6 bases from V and 5 bases from J, the junction contained 4 bases not matched to a gene. The CDR3 runs to 13 residues.

In DNA, the CDR3 is TGTGCCAGCAGCTCCCCGGGACAGGGGGCGGGGGGCTACACCTTC. It specifies CASSSPGQGAGGYTF. V gene TRBV7-2 combines with J gene TRBJ1-2; 12 bases map to TRBD1. This CDR3 contains 15 residues. Germline-derived CDR1 and CDR2 are SGHTA and FQGNSA. Trimming at V came to 4 bases and at J to 8 bases, leaving 8 bases not matched to a gene.

This clone has more than one count but fewer than ten. V usage is TRBV15 and J usage is TRBJ1-2, with TRBD1 matching over 8 bases. Germline-derived CDR1 and CDR2 are LNHNV and YYDKDF (reference sequence). The trim removed 1 base at V and 3 bases at J, leaving 4 bases unmatched. CDR3 size: 15 residues. The CDR3 DNA is TGTGCCACCAGCAGAGGGATGACAGGGGACTATGGCTACACCTTC. Translating it yields CATSRGMTGDYGYTF.